This T cell receptor beta chain comes out of a study of shared clonotypes between healthy human individuals. Profiled with immunoSEQ multiplex PCR; TCRdb holds only in-frame clones, not every one. The data contain about a million clones, approximately 80% of them seen just once; the ten biggest clones take up around 1.5%. In germline, CDR1 is SGHRS, CDR2 YFSETQ. J lost 0 bases, V lost 3 bases, and 2 bases had no gene match. The CDR3 extends over 15 amino acids. This TCR came from a man between 18 and 29 years old in good health. The source material was memory CD4+ T cells sorted from blood. The sample's subset: CD45RA-negative fraction. The chain uses TRBV5-1 and TRBJ1-1; 10 bases are shared with TRBD1. CDR3 sequence: CASSSGTGVNTEAFF. The CDR3 region has the DNA TGCGCCAGCAGCTCCGGGACAGGGGTGAACACTGAAGCTTTCTTT.